Listed below are T cell receptor beta chains from one sample, sequenced in a study of graft-versus-host responses after intestinal transplantation. Sequenced by immunoSEQ multiplex PCR; TCRdb stores in-frame clones only, minus some. The table has around 64,000 clones, 90% to 95% seen once. Their recognized antigens are unknown. Source: unstimulated CD4+ T cells sorted from spleen or lymph node cells, taken before transplant. The receptors here all came from a human donor who was the organ donor for an intestinal transplant. Each CDR3 is given with its conserved first and last residue. The order of the fields is clone size, V gene, J gene, CDR3 protein. Size values are once, few and many counts, or a class for expanded clones, and some rows have none.

once	TRBV7-9	TRBJ1-5	CASSLGTGGSNRPQHF
-	TRBV20-1	TRBJ2-7	CSANGGEQYF
-	TRBV4-2	TRBJ1-6	CASSQGGTTNSPLHF
-	TRBV9	TRBJ2-3	CASSATDTQYF
-	TRBV5-1	TRBJ2-3	CASRARQGAKTDTQYF
-	TRBV6-6	TRBJ1-2	CASSPGTDSGYTF
-	TRBV11-2	TRBJ1-1	CASSEVRQNTEAFF
-	TRBV4-1	TRBJ2-1	CASSQTPTSGSYNEQFF
-	TRBV4-3	TRBJ1-6	CASSQELGSPLHF
-	TRBV18	TRBJ2-6	CASSPIQGMVSGANVLTF
-	TRBV18	TRBJ2-3	CASSPYRLTDTQYF
-	TRBV4-1	TRBJ2-1	CASSQAPIYNEQFF
-	TRBV6-5	TRBJ1-2	CASRRLTGFYGYTF
-	TRBV6-5	TRBJ2-7	CASSYSVPLDEQYF
-	TRBV12-5	TRBJ2-1	CASGLGQGEYEQFF
once	TRBV6-1	TRBJ1-2	CASSEGRGSDGYTF